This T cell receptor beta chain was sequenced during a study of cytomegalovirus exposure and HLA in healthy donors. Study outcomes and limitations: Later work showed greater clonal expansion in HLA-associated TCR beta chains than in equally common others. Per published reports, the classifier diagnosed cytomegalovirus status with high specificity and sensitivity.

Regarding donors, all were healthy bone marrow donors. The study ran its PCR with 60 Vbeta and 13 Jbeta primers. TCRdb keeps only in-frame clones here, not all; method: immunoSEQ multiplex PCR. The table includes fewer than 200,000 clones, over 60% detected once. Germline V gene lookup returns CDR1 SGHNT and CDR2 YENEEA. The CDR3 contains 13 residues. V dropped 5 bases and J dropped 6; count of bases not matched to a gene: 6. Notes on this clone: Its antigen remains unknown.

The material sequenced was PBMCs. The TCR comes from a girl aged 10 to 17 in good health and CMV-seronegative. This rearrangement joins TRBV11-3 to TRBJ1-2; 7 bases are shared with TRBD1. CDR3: CASSPTRGDGYTF. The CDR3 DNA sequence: TGTGCCAGCAGCCCGACCAGGGGGGATGGCTACACCTTC.